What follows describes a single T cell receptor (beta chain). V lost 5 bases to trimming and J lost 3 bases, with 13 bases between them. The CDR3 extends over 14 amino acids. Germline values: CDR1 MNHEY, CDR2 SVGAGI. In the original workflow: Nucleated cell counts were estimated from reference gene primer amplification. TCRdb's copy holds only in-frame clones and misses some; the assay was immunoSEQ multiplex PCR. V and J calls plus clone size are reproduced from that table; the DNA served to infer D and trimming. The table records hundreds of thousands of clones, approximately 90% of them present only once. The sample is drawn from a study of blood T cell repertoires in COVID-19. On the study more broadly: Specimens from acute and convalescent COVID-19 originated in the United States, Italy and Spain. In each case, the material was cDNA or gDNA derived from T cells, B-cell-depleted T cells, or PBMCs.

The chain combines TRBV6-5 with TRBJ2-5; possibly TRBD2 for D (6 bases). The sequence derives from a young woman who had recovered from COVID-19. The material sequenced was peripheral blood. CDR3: CASSRTWGEETQYF. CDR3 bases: TGTGCCAGCAGTCGTACTTGGGGGGAAGAGACCCAGTACTTC.